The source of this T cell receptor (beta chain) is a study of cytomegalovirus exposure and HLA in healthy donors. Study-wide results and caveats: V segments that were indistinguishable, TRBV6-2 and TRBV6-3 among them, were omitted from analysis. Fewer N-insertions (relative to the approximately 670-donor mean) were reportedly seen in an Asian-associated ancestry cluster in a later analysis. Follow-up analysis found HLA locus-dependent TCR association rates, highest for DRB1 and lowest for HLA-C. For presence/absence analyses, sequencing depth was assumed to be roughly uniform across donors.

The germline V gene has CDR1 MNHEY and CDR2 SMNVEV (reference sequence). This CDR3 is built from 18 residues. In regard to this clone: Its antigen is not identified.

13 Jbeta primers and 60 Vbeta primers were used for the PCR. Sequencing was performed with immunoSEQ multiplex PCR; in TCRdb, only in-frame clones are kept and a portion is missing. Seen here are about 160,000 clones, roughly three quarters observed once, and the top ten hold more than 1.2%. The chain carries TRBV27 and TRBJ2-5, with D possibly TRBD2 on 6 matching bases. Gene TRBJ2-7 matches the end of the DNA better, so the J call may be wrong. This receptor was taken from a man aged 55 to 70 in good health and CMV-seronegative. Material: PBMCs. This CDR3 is CASASLIPGLSSSYEQYF. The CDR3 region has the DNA TGTGCCAGCGCTTCACTTATCCCGGGACTGTCAAGCTCCTACGAGCAGTACTTC.